These 2 T cell receptor beta chains were sequenced from one sample in a study of blood T cells in healthy people across ages. A sample-barcoded 5' primer and a J-beta primer mix were used in a second PCR of about 6 to 11 cycles. One entry per CDR3 protein results from TCRdb running MiXCR on the 5' RACE reads. The table shows around 990,000 distinct CDR3 sequences, with roughly two fifths occurring only once. The sample consisted of blood. All receptors derive from a young man in good health.

This clonotype was counted a few times. The rearrangement joins TRBV12-3 or TRBV12-4 to TRBJ1-5, with D unresolved. Trimming stripped 5 bases from V and 0 bases from J, with 11 bases between. CDR3 length: 15 residues. CDR3 loop: CASSTNSGSNQPQHF. For the CDR3, the DNA is TGTGCCAGCAGTACCAACAGCGGTAGCAATCAGCCCCAGCATTTT.

This clonotype was seen repeatedly, ten times or more. The chain carries TRBV12-3 or TRBV12-4 and TRBJ1-4, with D unclear. The length of the CDR3 is 12 residues. V lost 7 bases to trimming and J lost 4 bases, with 7 bases between them. CDR3 protein: CASTQNNEKLFF. The DNA of the CDR3 is TGTGCCAGCACACAGAATAATGAAAAACTGTTTTTT.